A selection of T cell receptor beta chains follows, all from one sample in a study of blood T cell repertoires in COVID-19. TCRdb keeps only in-frame clones here, not all; method: immunoSEQ multiplex PCR. The data hold approximately 77,000 clones, with roughly 76% observed a single time. Sequenced: peripheral blood. These receptor sequences come from a man in his sixties or seventies with active or convalescent COVID-19. Both conserved end residues are part of each CDR3. D genes are given only for firm matches. Size tells how often a clone was seen (once, few, many) or the class of an expanded clone, and some rows leave it out.

d_gene | j_gene | v_gene | abundance | CDR3nt | CDR3aa
TRBD2 | TRBJ2-5 | TRBV9 | - | TGTGCCAGCAGCGTAAGGGGGACTAGCGGGAAAGAGACCCAGTACTTC | CASSVRGTSGKETQYF
- | TRBJ2-7 | TRBV5-4 | - | TGTGCCAGCAGCCCCACTCAGGGGCGCGAGCAGTACTTC | CASSPTQGREQYF
TRBD1 | TRBJ1-6 | TRBV2 | - | TGTGCCAGCAGTCGAACGGGACAGGGGATCTATAATTCACCCCTCCACTTT | CASSRTGQGIYNSPLHF
TRBD1 | TRBJ1-6 | TRBV25-1 | - | TGTGCCAGCAGTGATGGACAGGCTTTTAATTCACCCCTCCACTTT | CASSDGQAFNSPLHF
- | TRBJ1-1 | TRBV11-3 | - | TGTGCCAGCAGCGGCGGGACTTGGAACACTGAAGCTTTCTTT | CASSGGTWNTEAFF
- | TRBJ1-4 | TRBV19 | - | TGTGCCAGTAGTATTTCCAGGGGAGTCCCTAATGAAAAACTGTTTTTT | CASSISRGVPNEKLFF
- | TRBJ1-1 | TRBV6-2/TRBV6-3 | few | TGTGCCAGCAGCGCCAGTCCGGGAGTGAACACTGAAGCTTTCTTT | CASSASPGVNTEAFF
TRBD1 | TRBJ2-7 | TRBV28 | - | TGTGCCAGCAGTGGGGACAGGCGGGAGCAGTACTTC | CASSGDRREQYF
- | TRBJ2-7 | TRBV11-3 | - | TGTGCCAGCAGCCCCACAGTCTACGAGCAGTACTTC | CASSPTVYEQYF
TRBD2 | TRBJ2-5 | TRBV19 | once | TGTGCCACAAGGACTAGCGGGGGGCAAGAGACCCAGTACTTC | CATRTSGGQETQYF
TRBD2 | TRBJ2-7 | TRBV6-5 | - | TGTGCCAGCAGTTCCTCGGGGAGCGGGGGGGCAGGAGAGCAGTACTTC | CASSSSGSGGAGEQYF
TRBD1 | TRBJ1-6 | TRBV5-1 | - | TGCGCCAGCAGCGTGGGACAGATTAATTCACCCCTCCACTTT | CASSVGQINSPLHF
TRBD1 | TRBJ1-6 | TRBV12-3/TRBV12-4 | - | TGTGCCAGCAGTCTGGACAGGAATTCACCCCTCCACTTT | CASSLDRNSPLHF
- | TRBJ2-7 | TRBV6-5 | - | TGTGCCAGCAGCCCAGGGTTGGGTTTTAGCGAGCAGTACTTC | CASSPGLGFSEQYF
TRBD2 | TRBJ2-5 | TRBV4-1 | - | TGCGCCAGCAGCCAATTTAGCGGGGAGACCCAGTACTTC | CASSQFSGETQYF
- | TRBJ1-4 | TRBV6-1 | - | TGTGCCAGCAGTGAGAGGAGAAAACTGTTTTTT | CASSERRKLFF
- | TRBJ2-7 | TRBV6-5 | - | TGTGCCACCCAGGACATCAGCTCCTACGAGCAGTACTTC | CATQDISSYEQYF
TRBD1 | TRBJ2-2 | TRBV6-5 | - | TGTGCCAGCAGGGAGCAGGGGGTCGGGGAGCTGTTTTTT | CASREQGVGELFF
- | TRBJ2-5 | TRBV5-1 | - | TGCGCCAGCAGCTTTGGTGAGAGAGAGACCCAGTACTTC | CASSFGERETQYF
TRBD1 | TRBJ1-4 | TRBV7-9 | - | TGTGCCAGCGGGACAGGGATGGGGGACGAAAAACTGTTTTTT | CASGTGMGDEKLFF
TRBD2 | TRBJ2-5 | TRBV5-5 | once | TGTGCCAGCAGTCCCGGGACTAGCGGGGTCGGGGAGACCCAGTACTTC | CASSPGTSGVGETQYF
- | TRBJ2-7 | TRBV28 | - | TGTGCCAGCAGCATCGACTCAGGGTTTTACGAGCAGTACTTC | CASSIDSGFYEQYF
- | TRBJ1-1 | TRBV28 | - | TGTGCCAGCAGTTTCCGACAGGAAGCTTTCTTT | CASSFRQEAFF
- | TRBJ2-2 | TRBV28 | - | TGTGCCAGCTTAAACAGGAACACCGGGGAGCTGTTTTTT | CASLNRNTGELFF
TRBD1 | TRBJ1-6 | TRBV28 | - | TGTGCCAGCAGTTTATTGACAGGGGGTGGAACACCCCTCCACTTT | CASSLLTGGGTPLHF
TRBD1 | TRBJ1-6 | TRBV28 | - | TGTGCCAGCACCCGGGAACAGGGGGATGGATCACCCCTCCACTTT | CASTREQGDGSPLHF
- | TRBJ2-7 | TRBV7-9 | once | TGTGCCAGCAGCTTCGCTCTGAGATACGAGCAGTACTTC | CASSFALRYEQYF
- | TRBJ2-7 | TRBV3-1/TRBV3-2 | - | TGTGCCAGCAGCCAATCCGGAGCCTCCTACGAGCAGTACTTC | CASSQSGASYEQYF
- | TRBJ1-2 | TRBV24-1 | - | TGTGCCACCAGTGGTTCAGGGGACTATGGCTACACCTTC | CATSGSGDYGYTF
TRBD1 | TRBJ2-3 | TRBV4-1 | - | TGCGCCAGCAGCCAAGGACAGGGATCAGATACGCAGTATTTT | CASSQGQGSDTQYF
TRBD1 | TRBJ1-1 | TRBV7-9 | - | TGTGCCAGCAGCTATGGCCCGGGACAGGCAGTGGCTGAAGCTTTCTTT | CASSYGPGQAVAEAFF
- | TRBJ1-2 | TRBV11-2 | - | TGTGCCAGCAGCTTAGGGGTCGGGGGCTACACCTTC | CASSLGVGGYTF
TRBD2 | TRBJ2-5 | TRBV18 | - | TGTGCCAGCTCCCCTCGGGGAGGGGAGGACGAGACCCAGTACTTC | CASSPRGGEDETQYF
TRBD2 | TRBJ2-1 | TRBV9 | - | TGTGCCAGCAGCGTATCCCCAGCGGGGGTGGGCAATGAGCAGTTCTTC | CASSVSPAGVGNEQFF
- | TRBJ2-5 | TRBV2 | - | TGTGCCAGCAAACCGACAGACCAGTACCAAGAGACCCAGTACTTC | CASKPTDQYQETQYF
- | TRBJ1-1 | TRBV4-1 | - | TGCGCCAGCAGCCATTCGGTAGATAACACTGAAGCTTTCTTT | CASSHSVDNTEAFF
- | TRBJ1-6 | TRBV6-5 | - | TGTGCCAGCAGAACGGGGGACTATAATTCACCCCTCCACTTT | CASRTGDYNSPLHF
TRBD1 | TRBJ1-5 | TRBV6-6 | - | TGTGCCAGCATATCGGGACAGGGTATTGGACCCCAGCATTTT | CASISGQGIGPQHF
- | TRBJ1-5 | TRBV15 | - | TGTGCCACCAGCTCCTGGCAGGGTTTAAAGCCCCAGCATTTT | CATSSWQGLKPQHF
TRBD1 | TRBJ1-2 | TRBV5-1 | - | TGCGCCAGCAGTTTAGACAGGGCTAACTATGGCTACACCTTC | CASSLDRANYGYTF
- | TRBJ2-3 | TRBV28 | - | TGTGCCAGCAGTTTAAACGGTCGTTACACAGATACGCAGTATTTT | CASSLNGRYTDTQYF
- | TRBJ1-1 | TRBV11-2 | - | TGTGCCAGCAGCCAATCCCTGGGCGCTGAAGCTTTCTTT | CASSQSLGAEAFF